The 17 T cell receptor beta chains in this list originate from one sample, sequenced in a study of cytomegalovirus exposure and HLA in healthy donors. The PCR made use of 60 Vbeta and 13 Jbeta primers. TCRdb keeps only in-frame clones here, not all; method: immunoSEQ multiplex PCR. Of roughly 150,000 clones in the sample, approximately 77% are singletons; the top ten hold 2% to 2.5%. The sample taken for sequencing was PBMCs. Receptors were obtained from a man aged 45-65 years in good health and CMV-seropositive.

CDR3 nucleotide sequence: TGTGCCAGCAGCGCAGGACAGAGCTCCTACAATGAGCAGTTCTTC. Translation gives CASSAGQSSYNEQFF. The chain combines TRBV7-7 with TRBJ2-1; D might be TRBD1 (6 bases). CDR1 SSHAT and CDR2 FNYEAQ come from the germline V gene (reference sequence). The CDR3 totals 15 residues. V was shortened by 5 bases and J by 0 bases, with 11 bases between the two germline ends. Supplemented by reference TRBV7-7 and TRBJ2-1, the full variable domain reads GAGVSQSPRYKVTKRGQDVTLRCDPISSHATLYWYQQALGQGPEFLTYFNYEAQPDKSGLPSDRFSAERPEGSISTLTIQRTEQRDSAMYRCASSAGQSSYNEQFFGPGTRLTVL.

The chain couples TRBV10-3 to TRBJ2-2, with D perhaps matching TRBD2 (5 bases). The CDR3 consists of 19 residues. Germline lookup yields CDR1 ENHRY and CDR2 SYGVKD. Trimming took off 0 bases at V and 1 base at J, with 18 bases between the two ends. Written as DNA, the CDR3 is TGTGCCATCAGTGAGTCGTTCCGGAGGAGGATACGGAACACCGGGGAGCTGTTTTTT. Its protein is CAISESFRRRIRNTGELFF.

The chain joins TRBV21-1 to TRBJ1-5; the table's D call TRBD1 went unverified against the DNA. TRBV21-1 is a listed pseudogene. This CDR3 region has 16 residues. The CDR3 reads CASSKEGALRIQPQHF. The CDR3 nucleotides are TGTGCCAGCAGCAAAGAGGGGGCCCTTCGTATTCAGCCCCAGCATTTT.

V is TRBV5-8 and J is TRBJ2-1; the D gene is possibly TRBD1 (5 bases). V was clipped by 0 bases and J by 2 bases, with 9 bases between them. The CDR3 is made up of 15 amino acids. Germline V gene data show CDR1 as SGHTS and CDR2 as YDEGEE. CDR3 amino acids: CASSLEGETYNEQFF. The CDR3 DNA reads TGTGCCAGCAGCTTGGAAGGGGAAACCTACAATGAGCAGTTCTTC.

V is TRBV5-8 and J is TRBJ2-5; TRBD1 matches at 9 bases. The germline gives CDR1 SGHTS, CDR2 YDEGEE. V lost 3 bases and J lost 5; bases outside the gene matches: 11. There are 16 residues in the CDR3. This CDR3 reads CASSSPGQGPLETQYF. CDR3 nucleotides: TGTGCCAGCAGCTCCCCGGGACAGGGCCCCTTGGAGACCCAGTACTTC.

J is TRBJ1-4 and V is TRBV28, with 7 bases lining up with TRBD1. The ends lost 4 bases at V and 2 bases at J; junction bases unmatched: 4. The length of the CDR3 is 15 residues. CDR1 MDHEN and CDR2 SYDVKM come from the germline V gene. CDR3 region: CASSSEGATNEKLFF. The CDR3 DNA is TGTGCCAGCAGTTCTGAGGGGGCTACTAATGAAAAACTGTTTTTT.

In nucleotides, the CDR3 is TGTGCCAGCAGCCTTCTAGCGGGGGGGCATAATGAGCAGTTCTTC. Amino acids: CASSLLAGGHNEQFF. The chain has TRBV7-6 and TRBJ2-1; 12 bases map to TRBD2. This CDR3 has 15 amino acids. CDR1 and CDR2 from the germline V gene are SGHVS and FNYEAQ. Trimming cost V 5 bases and J 7 bases; bases outside gene matches: 6.

CDR3 DNA sequence: TGCGCCAGCAGCCAAGGACTAGCGGTCGTCGATGAGCAGTTCTTC. This codes for CASSQGLAVVDEQFF. This sequence joins TRBV4-3 and TRBJ2-1; 9 nucleotides align to TRBD2. CDR1 LGHNA and CDR2 YSLEER come from the germline V gene. The CDR3 is made up of 15 amino acids. V shed 1 base and J 8 bases; nucleotides not matched to a gene: 6.

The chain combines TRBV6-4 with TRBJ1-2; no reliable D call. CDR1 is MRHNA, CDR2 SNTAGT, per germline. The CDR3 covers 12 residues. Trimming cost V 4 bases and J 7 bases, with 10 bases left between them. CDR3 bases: TGTGCCAGCAGTGGACTTTCGGGTGGCTACACCTTC. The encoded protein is CASSGLSGGYTF.

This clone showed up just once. The CDR3 loop is CASSVAERGGRTEAFF. The CDR3 nucleotides read TGTGCCAGCAGCGTAGCTGAGAGGGGAGGGAGGACTGAAGCTTTCTTT. This sequence joins TRBV9 and TRBJ1-1, with a weak D call TRBD1 (5 bases). There are 16 residues in the CDR3. The germline gives CDR1 SGDLS, CDR2 YYNGEE. V dropped 0 bases and J dropped 5 bases, with 17 bases sitting between them.

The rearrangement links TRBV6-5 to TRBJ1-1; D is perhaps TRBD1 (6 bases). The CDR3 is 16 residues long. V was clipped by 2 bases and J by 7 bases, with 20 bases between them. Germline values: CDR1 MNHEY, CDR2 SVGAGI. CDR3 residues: CASSYIQTKNRDEAFF. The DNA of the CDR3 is TGTGCCAGCAGTTACATACAAACTAAGAACAGGGATGAAGCTTTCTTT.

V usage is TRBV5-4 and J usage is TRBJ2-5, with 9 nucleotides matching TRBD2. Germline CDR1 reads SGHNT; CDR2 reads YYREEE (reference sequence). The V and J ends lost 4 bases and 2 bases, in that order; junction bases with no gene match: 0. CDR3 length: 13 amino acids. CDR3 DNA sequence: TGTGCCAGCAGCACTAGCGGGCAAGAGACCCAGTACTTC. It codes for CASSTSGQETQYF.

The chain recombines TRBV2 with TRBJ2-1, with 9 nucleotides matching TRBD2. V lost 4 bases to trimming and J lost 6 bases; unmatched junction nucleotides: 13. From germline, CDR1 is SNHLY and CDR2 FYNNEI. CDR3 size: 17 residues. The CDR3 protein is CASSALPRRGGVNEQFF. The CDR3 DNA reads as TGTGCCAGCAGTGCCCTCCCTAGGCGGGGGGGTGTCAATGAGCAGTTCTTC.

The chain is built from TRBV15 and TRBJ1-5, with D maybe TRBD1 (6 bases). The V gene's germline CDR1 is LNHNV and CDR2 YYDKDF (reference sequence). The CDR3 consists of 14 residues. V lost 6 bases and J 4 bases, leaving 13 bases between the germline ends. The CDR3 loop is CATRVGQQNQPQHF. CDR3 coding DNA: TGTGCCACCAGAGTCGGACAGCAGAATCAGCCCCAGCATTTT.

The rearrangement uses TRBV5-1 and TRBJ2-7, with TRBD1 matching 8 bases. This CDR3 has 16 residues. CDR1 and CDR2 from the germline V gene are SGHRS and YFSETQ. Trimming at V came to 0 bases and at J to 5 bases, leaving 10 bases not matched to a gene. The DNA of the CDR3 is TGCGCCAGCAGCTTGGAAGGACAGGGTAGAGCCCACGAGCAGTACTTC. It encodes CASSLEGQGRAHEQYF.

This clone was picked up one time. CDR3 DNA sequence: TGTGCCAGCAGACCGAGGACAGGGGGCAGCTACGAGCAGTACTTC. This gives the protein CASRPRTGGSYEQYF. The chain uses TRBV2 and TRBJ2-7; 11 bases fit TRBD1. From germline, CDR1 is SNHLY and CDR2 FYNNEI. Unmatched junction bases numbered 7, after V lost 6 bases and J lost 3 bases. The length of the CDR3 is 15 residues.

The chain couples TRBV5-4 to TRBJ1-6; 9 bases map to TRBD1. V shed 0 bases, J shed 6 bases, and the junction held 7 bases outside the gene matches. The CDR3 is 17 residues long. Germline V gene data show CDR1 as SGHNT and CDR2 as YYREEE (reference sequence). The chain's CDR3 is CASSLAASGQGNSPLHF. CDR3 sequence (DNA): TGTGCCAGCAGCTTGGCCGCGTCGGGACAGGGTAATTCACCCCTCCACTTT.